The next 15 T cell receptor beta chains were all read from a single sample in a study of blood T cells in healthy people across ages. Alongside a J-beta primer mix, a sample-barcoded 5' primer served in a second PCR lasting about 7 to 12 cycles. TCRdb re-analysed the 5' RACE reads in MiXCR, keeping a single row per CDR3 protein. The profile covers about 840,000 distinct CDR3 sequences, with roughly 28% appearing a single time and roughly 10% taken by the ten largest. Another study also made use of these data, one on T cells of mothers and their children.

What was sequenced was blood. These receptors all stem from a woman aged 40 to 49 in good health.

This chain connects TRBV30 to TRBJ2-7; 8 bases align to TRBD1. The CDR3 loop spans 12 amino acids. The trim removed 4 bases at V and 5 bases at J, leaving 4 bases unmatched. Germline V gene sequence: CDR1 GTSNPN, CDR2 SVGIG (reference sequence). CDR3 amino acids: CAWTQGAHEQYF. The CDR3 region has the DNA TGTGCCTGGACCCAGGGGGCCCACGAGCAGTACTTC.

This chain uses TRBV20-1 with TRBJ1-2; 9 bases map to TRBD1. The CDR3 extends over 13 amino acids. The germline V gene has CDR1 DFQATT and CDR2 SNEGSKA (reference sequence). V shed 2 bases, J shed 8 bases, and the junction held 6 bases outside the gene matches. The CDR3 coding sequence is TGCAGTGCTAGACGGGGGACAGGGATGGGCTACACCTTC. Translating it yields CSARRGTGMGYTF.

A remark on this clonotype: This could be a read error, since a much larger clone is one nucleotide away. The chain links TRBV12-3 or TRBV12-4 to TRBJ2-7, with a tentative D call TRBD1 (7 bases). Trimming pared 6 bases from V and 7 bases from J, leaving 22 bases between. The CDR3 loop spans 15 amino acids. CDR3 residues: CASSPQGGAYNEQYF. Written as DNA, the CDR3 is TGTGCCAGCAGCCCTCAGGGGGGCGCCTACAATGAGCAGTACTTC.

CDR3 sequence (DNA): TGTGCCAGCAGCCCTCAGGGACAGGGGATATCAGATACGCAGTATTTT. It yields the protein CASSPQGQGISDTQYF. This chain uses TRBV7-2 with TRBJ2-3; 10 nucleotides agree with TRBD1. Germline loops: CDR1 SGHTA, CDR2 FQGNSA. This CDR3 has 16 residues. Trimming removed 5 bases from V and 4 bases from J; junction bases left unmatched: 9.

This clonotype has only a few counts. The chain links TRBV2 to TRBJ2-4; the D gene is possibly TRBD2 (5 bases). The V gene lost 4 bases and the J gene lost 5 bases, with 12 bases spanning the gap. The CDR3 contains 14 residues. The germline V gene has CDR1 SNHLY and CDR2 FYNNEI. The CDR3 loop is CASSGPPGENIQYF. In DNA, the CDR3 is TGTGCCAGCAGTGGCCCCCCCGGGGAAAACATTCAGTACTTC. Complete variable domain (other parts from reference TRBV2 and TRBJ2-4): EPEVTQTPSHQVTQMGQEVILRCVPISNHLYFYWYRQILGQKVEFLVSFYNNEISEKSEIFDDQFSVERPDGSNFTLKIRSTKLEDSAMYFCASSGPPGENIQYFGAGTRLSVL.

This clonotype was observed once. This chain uses TRBV7-2 with TRBJ2-3, with TRBD1 as a possible D gene (5 bases). The CDR3 spans 14 residues. The V gene's germline CDR1 is SGHTA and CDR2 FQGNSA. V lost 2 bases and J lost 4, with 10 bases in between. CDR3 amino acids: CASSLRRVADTQYF. The CDR3 bases are TGTGCCAGCAGCTTACGCAGGGTTGCAGATACGCAGTATTTT. The variable domain in full, with the rest retrieved from reference TRBV7-2 and TRBJ2-3, is GAGVSQSPSNKVTEKGKDVELRCDPISGHTALYWYRQSLGQGLEFLIYFQGNSAPDKSGLPSDRFSAERTGGSVSTLTIQRTQQEDSAVYLCASSLRRVADTQYFGPGTRLTVL.

This clonotype was observed once. The gene calls are TRBV7-2 and TRBJ2-5; 14 bases agree with TRBD2. The germline V gene encodes CDR1 SGHTA and CDR2 FQGNSA. The CDR3 has 15 amino acids. After removal of 5 bases from V and 11 bases from J, the junction contained 10 bases not matched to a gene. The DNA for the CDR3 is TGTGCCAGCAGCCCGGGACTAGCGGGAGTGAATGAGCAGTACTTC. It encodes CASSPGLAGVNEQYF.

Many counts were recorded for this clonotype. The chain recombines TRBV5-6 with TRBJ2-5; D is unresolved. Trimming cost V 1 base and J 3 bases, with 19 bases left between them. Germline assignment: CDR1 SGHDT and CDR2 YYEEEE. The CDR3 loop spans 17 amino acids. CDR3 bases: TGTGCCAGCAGCTTGTTAGATTGGATGGACGGCGAAGAGACCCAGTACTTC. Its protein product is CASSLLDWMDGEETQYF.

This clonotype was recorded a few times. J is TRBJ2-3 and V is TRBV4-2; maybe TRBD2 (8 bases). V was cut by 4 bases and J by 2 bases, with 13 bases left in between. The CDR3 is made up of 15 amino acids. Germline CDR1 and CDR2: LGHNA and YNFKEQ. CDR3 sequence (DNA): TGTGCCAGCAGCCCAGGGGGACTAGACACAGATACGCAGTATTTT. Translating it yields CASSPGGLDTDTQYF.

This clonotype was seen ten or more times. The chain recombines TRBV28 with TRBJ2-7; tentatively, D is TRBD1 (6 bases). With 4 bases removed from V and 3 bases from J, the gap between germline ends came to 16 bases. There are 15 residues in the CDR3. The germline gives CDR1 MDHEN, CDR2 SYDVKM. CDR3 amino acids: CASSSTQGILYEQYF. CDR3 bases: TGTGCCAGCAGTTCCACGCAGGGGATCCTCTACGAGCAGTACTTC.

The chain combines TRBV6-6 with TRBJ2-3; D might be TRBD2 (6 bases). CDR3 length: 16 residues. Trimming removed 4 bases at V and 4 bases at J, with 18 bases between. Germline CDR1 MNHNY, CDR2 SVGAGI (reference sequence). In DNA, the CDR3 is TGTGCCAGCAGTTGGGGGGAACAGGACGGCTCAGATACGCAGTATTTT. This codes for CASSWGEQDGSDTQYF.

V gene TRBV7-2 combines with J gene TRBJ2-7, with D possibly TRBD2 on 6 matching bases. Germline CDR1 is SGHTA and CDR2 is FQGNSA. V gave up 6 bases and J gave up 0 bases, with 12 bases separating them. This CDR3 comprises 14 residues. The CDR3 region has the DNA TGTGCCAGCAGTCCCGGGAGATACTCCTACGAGCAGTACTTC. Its translation is CASSPGRYSYEQYF.

The chain joins TRBV20-1 to TRBJ2-1; 7 bases align to TRBD2. CDR1 DFQATT and CDR2 SNEGSKA come from the germline V gene (reference sequence). V was pared by 5 bases and J by 0 bases, with 4 bases of the junction left unmatched. This CDR3 region has 14 residues. The CDR3, as DNA: TGCAGTGCTGGGGGGGGTATCTCCTACAATGAGCAGTTCTTC. It codes for CSAGGGISYNEQFF.

This clonotype was seen at least ten times. This chain uses TRBV7-2 with TRBJ1-3; D is possibly TRBD1 (5 bases). V dropped 5 bases and J dropped 0 bases, with 8 bases sitting between them. The V gene's germline CDR1 is SGHTA and CDR2 FQGNSA. The CDR3 totals 14 residues. CDR3 coding DNA: TGTGCCAGCAGCACAGGCCCCTCTGGAAACACCATATATTTT. Translating gives CASSTGPSGNTIYF.

This clonotype was seen repeatedly, ten times or more. V is TRBV4-1 and J is TRBJ2-5; the D gene is possibly TRBD2 (5 bases). The CDR3 has 14 amino acids. Germline-derived CDR1 and CDR2 are MGHRA and YSYEKL. Trimming took off 6 bases at V and 2 bases at J, with 13 bases between the two ends. The CDR3: CASSLTGLQETQYF. The CDR3 DNA sequence: TGCGCCAGCAGTCTCACGGGGTTGCAAGAGACCCAGTACTTC.